The clone carrying this T cell receptor beta chain was counted once. Its target is unknown. This record comes from a study of OX40 agonist ivuxolimab in advanced cancers. At the level of the study: Earlier treatment with anti-PD-1, anti-PD-L1 or anti-CTLA-4 was permitted, and 35% to 40% had received some.

Method: immunoSEQ multiplex PCR; TCRdb's copy keeps in-frame clones and lacks some. Here the sample spans over 55,000 clones, around 86% being singletons. Notes on the study in general: Normalized T-cell clonal expansion was also low in some nonresponders. On average, a greater number of expanded clones characterised CD8+ T cells relative to CD4+.

Excluded were patients having autoimmune disease history or systemic immunosuppression. This CDR3 comprises 13 residues. Germline CDR1 reads SEHNR; CDR2 reads FQNEAQ (reference sequence). V was shortened by 1 base and J by 4 bases, with 7 bases between the two germline ends. The sequences come from CD4+ or CD8+ T cells sorted from blood, collected in a trial of the OX40 agonist ivuxolimab. The chain is built from TRBV7-9 and TRBJ1-2; D ambiguous. This TCR was recovered from an adult with an advanced solid tumor such as melanoma, head and neck, liver or kidney cancer. The CDR3 here is CASSLDWGYGYTF. The CDR3 nucleotides read TGTGCCAGCAGCTTAGATTGGGGCTATGGCTACACCTTC.